This T cell receptor beta chain emerged from a study of CD8+ T cells in alopecia areata. Whole-study results and caveats: In patients, TCRs were shared less clearly than in mice, and HLA may possibly be involved. Besides other cells, scalp samples also yield sequences of resident alphabeta T cells from normal skin.

Germline trimming cut 4 bases from V and 4 bases from J; bases unmatched to any gene: 7. This CDR3 contains 15 residues. Germline lookup yields CDR1 SGHTA and CDR2 FQGTGA. This clone appeared a few times. What it recognizes is unknown. The sequencing template was cDNA reverse transcribed from extracted RNA. Generated by immunoSEQ multiplex PCR, the TCRdb table keeps only in-frame clones and is missing some. The sample yields about 140,000 clones, 70% to 90% seen once. Treatment noted: oral pan-JAK inhibitor, 5-10 mg twice daily. CD4+ and CD8+ T cells were sorted from PBMCs stained for CD3, CD4 and CD8. The genes are TRBV7-3 and TRBJ2-1, with 7 bases fitting TRBD2. The sequences come from CD8+ T cells sorted from blood, collected at week 4, from a patient treated with tofacitinib. The clonotype comes from a human donor with alopecia areata. In DNA form, the CDR3 reads TGTGCCAGCAGCTCGCTAGCGGATCCTTACAATGAGCAGTTCTTC. Its protein product is CASSSLADPYNEQFF.